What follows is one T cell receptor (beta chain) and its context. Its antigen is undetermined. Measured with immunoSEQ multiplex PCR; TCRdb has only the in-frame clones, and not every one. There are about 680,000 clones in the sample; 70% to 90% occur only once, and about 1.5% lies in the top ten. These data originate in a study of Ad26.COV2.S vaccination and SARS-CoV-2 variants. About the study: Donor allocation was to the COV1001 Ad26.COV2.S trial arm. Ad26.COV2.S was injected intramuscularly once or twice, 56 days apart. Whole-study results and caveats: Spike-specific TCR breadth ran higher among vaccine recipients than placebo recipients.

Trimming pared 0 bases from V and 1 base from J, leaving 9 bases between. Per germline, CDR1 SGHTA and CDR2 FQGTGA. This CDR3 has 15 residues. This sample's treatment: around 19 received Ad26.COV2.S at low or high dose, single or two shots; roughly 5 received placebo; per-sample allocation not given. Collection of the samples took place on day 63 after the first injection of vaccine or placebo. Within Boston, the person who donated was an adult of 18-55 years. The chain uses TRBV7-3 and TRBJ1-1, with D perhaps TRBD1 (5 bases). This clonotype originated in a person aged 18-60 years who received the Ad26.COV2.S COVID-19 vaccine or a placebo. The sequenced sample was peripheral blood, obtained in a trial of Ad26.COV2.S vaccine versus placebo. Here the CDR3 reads CASSLTGLTNTEAFF. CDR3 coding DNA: TGTGCCAGCAGCTTAACGGGACTGACGAACACTGAAGCTTTCTTT. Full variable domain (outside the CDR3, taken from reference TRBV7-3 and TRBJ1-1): GAGVSQTPSNKVTEKGKYVELRCDPISGHTALYWYRQSLGQGPEFLIYFQGTGAADDSGLPNDRFFAVRPEGSVSTLKIQRTERGDSAVYLCASSLTGLTNTEAFFGQGTRLTVV.